The next 13 T cell receptor beta chains were all read from a single sample in a study of CD8 T cells in ankylosing spondylitis. TCRdb reprocessed the 5' RACE reads via MiXCR and lists one record per CDR3 protein. The sample holds 750,000 to 850,000 distinct CDR3 sequences, approximately 12% seen once. Their cognate antigens are unknown. Regarding the study as a whole: The study identified a TCR beta motif of several highly homologous variants that appeared characteristic of ankylosing spondylitis blood.

The material sequenced was blood, either unsorted or a sorted T cell fraction (not recorded which). The source of these receptors is a male donor with ankylosing spondylitis.

This chain uses TRBV24-1 with TRBJ2-3; TRBD2 agrees at 11 bases. After removal of 5 bases from V and 0 bases from J, the junction contained 3 bases not matched to a gene. CDR1 and CDR2 (germline): KGHDR, SFDVKD. This CDR3 has 16 residues. The CDR3 DNA reads as TGTGCCACCAGTGGGACTAGCGGGCCTAGCACAGATACGCAGTATTTT. Residues: CATSGTSGPSTDTQYF.

In this sample, this clonotype turned up a few times. The V gene is TRBV18, the J gene TRBJ2-3, with 11 bases that match TRBD2. The length of the CDR3 is 16 residues. Germline V CDR1 and CDR2: KGHSH, LQKENI. V was clipped by 2 bases and J by 4 bases; unmatched bases: 5. The CDR3 protein is CASSPTTSGGSDTQYF. The DNA for the CDR3 is TGTGCCAGCTCACCAACAACTAGCGGGGGATCAGATACGCAGTATTTT.

This chain links TRBV10-3 with TRBJ2-1, with 13 positions matching TRBD2. CDR1 ENHRY and CDR2 SYGVKD come from the germline V gene. The CDR3 is made up of 17 amino acids. V was pared by 2 bases and J by 0 bases, with 1 base of the junction left unmatched. The CDR3 coding sequence is TGTGCCATCAGTGAGACTAGCGGGAGGGCCTCCTACAATGAGCAGTTCTTC. This gives the protein CAISETSGRASYNEQFF.

This clonotype showed up just a few times. V usage is TRBV7-2 and J usage is TRBJ1-1, with D possibly TRBD1 on 6 matching bases. Trimming removed 2 bases from V and 0 bases from J, with 10 bases in between. The CDR3 runs to 15 residues. Germline-derived CDR1 and CDR2 are SGHTA and FQGNSA. The CDR3 sequence: CASSLRGPVNTEAFF. In nucleotides, the CDR3 is TGTGCCAGCAGCTTACGGGGGCCGGTGAACACTGAAGCTTTCTTT.

The CDR3 here is CAGDALNEQFF. The CDR3 DNA reads as TGTGCCGGGGACGCCCTCAATGAGCAGTTCTTC. This rearrangement joins TRBV19 to TRBJ2-1; the D gene could be TRBD1 or TRBD2 (5 bases each). Per germline, CDR1 LNHDA and CDR2 SQIVND (reference sequence). V was trimmed by 11 bases and J by 6 bases, leaving 11 bases between them. CDR3 length equals 11 residues. Based on the CDR3 plus reference TRBV19 and TRBJ2-1, the full variable domain is DGGITQSPKYLFRKEGQNVTLSCEQNLNHDAMYWYRQDPGQGLRLIYYSQIVNDFQKGDIAEGYSVSREKKESFPLTVTSAQKNPTAFYLCAGDALNEQFFGPGTRLTVL.

This clonotype was detected only a few times. The rearrangement uses TRBV7-2 and TRBJ2-5; 8 nucleotides match TRBD2. Germline loops: CDR1 SGHTA, CDR2 FQGNSA. V lost 4 bases and J lost 9; bases outside the gene matches: 4. This CDR3 contains 12 residues. The CDR3 DNA follows: TGTGCCAGCAGCTCTAAGCGGGGGTCCCAGTACTTC. It yields the protein CASSSKRGSQYF.

The J gene is TRBJ2-3, the V gene TRBV5-1, with D hard to call. The germline V gene has CDR1 SGHRS and CDR2 YFSETQ. CDR3 length equals 13 residues. The V end was cut by 1 base, the J end by 2 bases, with 5 bases between. The CDR3: CASSLSITDTQYF. The CDR3 DNA is TGCGCCAGCAGCTTGAGCATCACAGATACGCAGTATTTT.

This clonotype was detected only a few times. This sequence joins TRBV5-1 and TRBJ1-5, with no clear D. There are 14 residues in the CDR3. V was shortened by 0 bases and J by 5 bases, with 9 bases between the two germline ends. The V gene's germline CDR1 is SGHRS and CDR2 YFSETQ. The DNA for the CDR3 is TGCGCCAGCAGCTTGGACAGTTTTGATCAGCCCCAGCATTTT. It specifies CASSLDSFDQPQHF.

This clonotype was seen only a few times. The chain joins TRBV20-1 to TRBJ2-7; tentatively, D is TRBD2 (5 bases). Trimming stripped 1 base from V and 7 bases from J, with 17 bases between. Per germline, CDR1 DFQATT and CDR2 SNEGSKA (reference sequence). This CDR3 has 14 amino acids. CDR3 region: CSARGLKGVEEQYF. In nucleotides, the CDR3 is TGCAGTGCTAGAGGCTTGAAGGGAGTAGAAGAGCAGTACTTC.

The CDR3 region is CSASPRLDGSSTDTQYF. CDR3 nucleotide sequence: TGCAGTGCTAGTCCCCGCCTAGACGGTTCTAGCACAGATACGCAGTATTTT. The chain is built from TRBV20-1 and TRBJ2-3; D uncertain. CDR1 and CDR2 from the germline V gene are DFQATT and SNEGSKA (reference sequence). CDR3 length: 17 residues. V was shortened by 3 bases and J by 0 bases, with 19 bases between the two germline ends.

The V and J genes are TRBV20-1 and TRBJ1-6; tentative D call: TRBD1 (6 bases). The V end was cut by 6 bases, the J end by 3 bases, with 15 bases between. Per the germline V gene, CDR1 is DFQATT and CDR2 is SNEGSKA (reference sequence). This CDR3 comprises 15 residues. The CDR3 bases are TGCAGTGCCTATCCCAGGGGAAGCTATAATTCACCCCTCCACTTT. It encodes CSAYPRGSYNSPLHF.

The chain joins TRBV20-1 to TRBJ2-3, with 7 bases matching TRBD1. V dropped 5 bases and J dropped 4; count of bases not matched to a gene: 12. CDR1 DFQATT and CDR2 SNEGSKA come from the germline V gene (reference sequence). The CDR3 runs 15 residues. For the CDR3, the DNA is TGCAGTGCTCCCCGACAGGGAAAAAGGGCAGATACGCAGTATTTT. Its translation is CSAPRQGKRADTQYF.

This chain uses TRBV20-1 with TRBJ1-1; D is unresolved. CDR1 is DFQATT and CDR2 is SNEGSKA in the germline V gene (reference sequence). There are 13 residues in the CDR3. V shed 5 bases and J shed 3 bases, with 13 bases lying between them. CDR3 sequence: CSASDWRDTEAFF. The CDR3 DNA reads TGCAGTGCTTCGGACTGGAGGGACACTGAAGCTTTCTTT.